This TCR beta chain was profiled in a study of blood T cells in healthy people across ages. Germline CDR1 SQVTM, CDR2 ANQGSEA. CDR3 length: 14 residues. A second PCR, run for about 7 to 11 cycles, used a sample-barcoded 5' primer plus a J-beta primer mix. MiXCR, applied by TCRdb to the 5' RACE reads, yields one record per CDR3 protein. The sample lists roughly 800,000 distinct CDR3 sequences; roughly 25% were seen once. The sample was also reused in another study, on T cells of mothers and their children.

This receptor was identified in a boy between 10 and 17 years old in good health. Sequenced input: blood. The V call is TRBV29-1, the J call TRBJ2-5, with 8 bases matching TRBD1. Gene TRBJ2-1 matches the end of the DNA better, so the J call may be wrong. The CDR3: CSALDRVFHNEQFF. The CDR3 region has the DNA TGCAGCGCCTTGGACAGGGTGTTCCACAATGAGCAGTTCTTC.